The 26 T cell receptor beta chains below come from one sample, sequenced in a study of metastatic and nonmetastatic thyroid tumors. TCRdb re-clonotyped the PCR reads through MiXCR. This sample has fewer than 15,000 clones, with 20% to 25% found just once. No treatment had been given to any patient before thyroid surgery. The sample was tumor tissue. These TCRs come from a female donor with papillary thyroid cancer or a benign thyroid nodule (not recorded which). Some clones in this sample may be carry-over from other donors' samples.

This clone is termed medium-sized (0.01 to 0.1%). This CDR3 is also generated by other DNA sequences in the sample. The chain joins TRBV10-2 to TRBJ2-7; the match to TRBD2 covers 7 bases. Germline V gene data show CDR1 as WSHSY and CDR2 as SAAADI. V gave up 6 bases and J gave up 3 bases; unmatched junction bases: 5. This CDR3 is built from 13 residues. The CDR3, as DNA: TGCGCCAGCAGATCTGGGACTAACTACGAGCAGTACTTC. Protein: CASRSGTNYEQYF.

This clone counts as medium-sized (0.01 to 0.1%). The genes are TRBV20-1 and TRBJ2-7; D unclear. V dropped 3 bases and J dropped 2 bases, with 11 bases sitting between them. CDR1 and CDR2 (germline): DFQATT, SNEGSKA (reference sequence). This CDR3 is built from 13 residues. The CDR3 DNA follows: TGCAGTGCTAGGAAGGGCGTCACCTACGAGCAGTACTTC. Translating gives CSARKGVTYEQYF.

The sample holds a few counts of this clone. This chain connects TRBV19 to TRBJ2-7, with 8 bases lining up with TRBD1. Germline CDR1 LNHDA, CDR2 SQIVND (reference sequence). This CDR3 contains 18 residues. The V gene end was trimmed by 1 base and the J gene end by 0 bases; junction bases not matched to a gene: 11. The CDR3 sequence: CASSIGSGGGGPSYEQYF. The CDR3 coding sequence is TGTGCCAGTAGTATAGGGTCAGGGGGCGGCGGACCCTCCTACGAGCAGTACTTC.

This clone was found many times. A much larger clone sits a single nucleotide away, making a read error possible. The V gene is TRBV7-9, the J gene TRBJ2-2; D may be TRBD1 (8 bases). This CDR3 comprises 14 residues. Germline CDR1 reads SEHNR; CDR2 reads FQNEAQ (reference sequence). CDR3 residues: CASSGQGGTGELLF. CDR3 coding DNA: TGTGCCAGCAGCGGACAGGGAGGGACCGGGGAGCTGCTTTTT. Together with reference TRBV7-9 and TRBJ2-2, the CDR3 gives the full variable domain: DTGVSQNPRHKITKRGQNVTFRCDPISEHNRLYWYRQTLGQGPEFLTYFQNEAQLEKSRLLSDRFSAERPKGSFSTLEIQRTEQGDSAMYLCASSGQGGTGELLFGEGSRLTVL.

With regard to this clone: One end of the junction does not line up with germline, which may come from a read error. V gene TRBV11-1 combines with J gene TRBJ1-2; D is ambiguous. The germline CDR1 and CDR2 sequences are SGHAT and FQDESV (reference sequence). CDR3 length: 16 residues. The CDR3 loop reads CASSPQSGRRGYVYTF. CDR3 DNA sequence: TGTGCCAGCAGCCCCCAGAGTGGTCGGAGAGGCTATGTCTACACCTTC.

This clone is judged medium-sized. The V call is TRBV2, the J call TRBJ1-2; TRBD1 aligns across 8 bases. The trim removed 4 bases at V and 6 bases at J, leaving 7 bases unmatched. Germline CDR1 is SNHLY and CDR2 is FYNNEI. The CDR3 runs to 14 residues. This CDR3 reads CASSGRTGNDGYTF. The CDR3 coding sequence is TGTGCCAGCAGTGGGAGGACAGGGAACGATGGCTACACCTTC.

In its sample, this clone was seen many times. The rearrangement uses TRBV19 and TRBJ2-1, with a possible D match to TRBD2 (6 bases). Germline CDR1 reads LNHDA; CDR2 reads SQIVND (reference sequence). Trimming took 2 bases from V and 9 from J, leaving 14 bases between them. CDR3 length: 14 amino acids. The chain's CDR3 is CASSIMGGTGEQFF. Written as DNA, the CDR3 is TGTGCCAGTAGTATAATGGGCGGGACGGGTGAGCAGTTCTTC.

By frequency in the sample, this clone is medium-sized. Other nucleotide sequences in the sample specify the same CDR3. The genes are TRBV4-2 and TRBJ1-1; D uncertain. The V end was cut by 3 bases, the J end by 2 bases, with 7 bases between. The germline V gene encodes CDR1 LGHNA and CDR2 YNFKEQ. The CDR3 spans 13 residues. CDR3 in amino acids: CASSHQTNTEAFF. The CDR3 DNA reads as TGTGCCAGCAGCCACCAGACAAACACTGAAGCTTTCTTT.

In regard to this clone: Its ends do not fully match the called genes, so a read error is possible. This chain joins TRBV5-5 and TRBJ2-1; TRBD1 matches at 8 bases. The CDR3 has 12 amino acids. Germline CDR1 is SGHKS and CDR2 is YYEKEE (reference sequence). The CDR3 region is CASIPDRDDQFF. In DNA, the CDR3 is TGTGCCAGCATCCCGGACAGGGATGATCAGTTCTTC. Together with reference TRBV5-5 and TRBJ2-1, the CDR3 gives the full variable domain: DAGVTQSPTHLIKTRGQQVTLRCSPISGHKSVSWYQQVLGQGPQFIFQYYEKEERGRGNFPDRFSARQFPNYSSELNVNALLLGDSALYLCASIPDRDDQFFGPGTRLTVL.

By its share, this clone is medium-sized. V usage is TRBV29-1 and J usage is TRBJ1-1; TRBD1 might be the D (6 bases). Trimming cost V 6 bases and J 5 bases, with 16 bases left between them. CDR3 length equals 13 residues. Germline CDR1 SQVTM, CDR2 ANQGSEA. CDR3 amino acids: CSVGTGTPTEAFF. CDR3 coding DNA: TGCAGCGTGGGCACAGGGACCCCTACTGAAGCTTTCTTT.

Within the sample, this clone is medium-sized. The chain couples TRBV10-1 to TRBJ2-5; D may be TRBD1 (6 bases). V lost 6 bases to trimming and J lost 2 bases, with 10 bases between them. There are 13 residues in the CDR3. CDR1 is WNHNN and CDR2 is SYGVQD in the germline V gene (reference sequence). The CDR3 DNA reads TGCGCCAGCAGCCGACAGGTTCAAGAGACCCAGTACTTC. Translating it yields CASSRQVQETQYF.

This clone was recorded at least ten times. The chain carries TRBV18 and TRBJ2-1; tentative D call: TRBD1 (6 bases). Germline V gene sequence: CDR1 KGHSH, CDR2 LQKENI. The V and J ends lost 5 bases and 6 bases respectively, with 11 bases between them. The CDR3 length is 13 residues. This chain's CDR3 is CASSYLGANEQFF. In DNA, the CDR3 is TGTGCCAGCTCATACCTGGGGGCCAATGAGCAGTTCTTC.

This clone has only a few counts. One end of the junction varies from germline; a read error may be responsible. V and J are TRBV6-1 and TRBJ2-2, with D perhaps matching TRBD1 (6 bases). The CDR3 extends over 13 amino acids. The germline CDR1 and CDR2 sequences are MNHNS and SASEGT. Here the CDR3 reads CASRTGVAGELSF. The CDR3 DNA reads as TGTGCCAGCAGGACAGGTGTGGCCGGGGAGCTGTCTTTT.

Comments on this clone: Just one base apart from a much larger clone, this may be a read error. The sample holds other DNA sequences that translate to the same CDR3. This chain uses TRBV6-1 with TRBJ2-1; D unclear. CDR3 length equals 12 residues. From germline, CDR1 is MNHNS and CDR2 SASEGT. CDR3 sequence (DNA): TGTGCCTGCAGTGAAGCGAGGCGGGAGCAGTTCTTC. Its translation is CACSEARREQFF.

J is TRBJ2-3 and V is TRBV4-1; possibly TRBD2 for D (6 bases). The length of the CDR3 is 18 residues. V dropped 1 base and J dropped 5 bases, with 22 bases sitting between them. Germline assignment: CDR1 MGHRA and CDR2 YSYEKL. This CDR3 reads CASSQAPVAIGRGDTQYF. For the CDR3, the DNA is TGCGCCAGCAGCCAAGCCCCCGTGGCTATCGGGAGAGGAGATACGCAGTATTTT.

Notes on this clone: A much larger clone differs from this one at a single base, so this may be a read error. The CDR3 does not end in the conserved phenylalanine or tryptophan, so this is likely a read error. The chain links TRBV5-1 to TRBJ1-4; no firm D call. Germline CDR1 and CDR2: SGHRS and YFSETQ. The CDR3 runs to 15 residues. Trimming shortened V by 2 bases and J by 4 bases, and 12 bases separated the two germline ends. The CDR3 sequence is CASSFQPGDNEKLFS. The CDR3 nucleotides are TGCGCCAGCAGCTTCCAGCCAGGCGATAATGAAAAACTGTTTTCT.

This clone was counted a few times. J is TRBJ2-7 and V is TRBV6-1; 9 bases fit TRBD1. The CDR3 is made up of 15 amino acids. With V trimmed by 8 bases and J by 3 bases, 11 bases remained unmatched. The germline V gene has CDR1 MNHNS and CDR2 SASEGT. CDR3 protein: CASDIRPGQGYEQYF. The DNA of the CDR3 is TGTGCCAGCGATATTCGACCGGGACAGGGCTACGAGCAGTACTTC.

This clone is categorized as medium-sized. This rearrangement joins TRBV6-1 to TRBJ2-7; 8 bases are shared with TRBD1. V was clipped by 7 bases and J by 3 bases; unmatched bases: 5. This CDR3 contains 13 residues. CDR1 and CDR2 from the germline V gene are MNHNS and SASEGT. The chain's CDR3 is CASTRGTGYEQYF. The CDR3 region has the DNA TGTGCCAGCACCCGAGGGACAGGCTACGAGCAGTACTTC.

The chain is built from TRBV25-1 and TRBJ1-1, with unresolved D. The V gene lost 4 bases and the J gene lost 1 base, with 7 bases spanning the gap. The CDR3 is 13 residues long. Germline CDR1 MGHDK, CDR2 SYGVNS. The CDR3 coding sequence is TGTGCCAGCAGTGTCGGCAGGAACACTGAAGCTTTCTTT. This gives the protein CASSVGRNTEAFF.

This clone was recorded a few times. With a much larger clone just one base away, this may be a read error. J is TRBJ2-5 and V is TRBV11-2; D call uncertain. The CDR3 is 14 residues long. Germline CDR1 SGHAT, CDR2 FQNNGV. The V gene lost 1 base and the J gene lost 7 bases, with 13 bases spanning the gap. The CDR3 region is CASSLGSVPGTQYF. Written as DNA, the CDR3 is TGTGCCAGCAGCTTAGGGTCTGTCCCTGGGACCCAGTACTTC.

This clone is classed as medium-sized. CDR3 DNA sequence: TGTGCCAGCAGTCCGCCGGGGGGGGCCCCTGGGGAGCAGTACTTC. This codes for CASSPPGGAPGEQYF. The chain carries TRBV6-2 or TRBV6-3 and TRBJ2-7, with 8 bases aligning to TRBD2. The ends lost 5 bases at V and 7 bases at J; junction bases unmatched: 13. This CDR3 contains 15 residues. Germline V gene data show CDR1 as MNHEY and CDR2 as SVGEGT.

V usage is TRBV11-2 and J usage is TRBJ2-5, with D uncertain. V dropped 5 bases and J dropped 4 bases, with 8 bases sitting between them. This CDR3 spans 12 amino acids. Germline assignment: CDR1 SGHAT and CDR2 FQNNGV. Written as DNA, the CDR3 is TGTGCCAGCAGCGCCCCCTTAGAGACCCAGTACTTC. This translates into CASSAPLETQYF.

This clone was detected a few times. The gene calls are TRBV28 and TRBJ2-7; D possibly uses TRBD1 or TRBD2 (5 bases each). The germline V gene has CDR1 MDHEN and CDR2 SYDVKM. V dropped 4 bases and J dropped 2 bases, with 6 bases sitting between them. The CDR3 is made up of 12 amino acids. The CDR3 DNA is TGTGCCAGCAGTTGGGACCCCTACGAGCAGTACTTC. It codes for CASSWDPYEQYF.

This clone was observed at least ten times. The chain links TRBV27 to TRBJ2-5; 8 bases are a match to TRBD2. The CDR3 spans 15 residues. CDR1 and CDR2 (germline): MNHEY, SMNVEV (reference sequence). Germline trimming cut 2 bases from V and 5 bases from J; bases unmatched to any gene: 7. Here the CDR3 reads CASSLMSGRRETQYF. As DNA, the CDR3 is TGTGCCAGCAGTTTAATGAGCGGGAGAAGGGAGACCCAGTACTTC.

Only a few counts were recorded for this clone. This rearrangement joins TRBV12-3 or TRBV12-4 to TRBJ1-1; the D is unclear. This CDR3 has 14 amino acids. The V end was cut by 1 base, the J end by 1 base, with 7 bases between. The CDR3 sequence: CASSLDHKNTEAFF. The DNA for the CDR3 is TGTGCCAGCAGTTTAGACCACAAGAACACTGAAGCTTTCTTT.

Within the sample, this clone is large. V gene TRBV3-1 combines with J gene TRBJ1-1; no reliable D call. Trimming left V 4 bases short and J 5 bases short, with 11 bases between. CDR1 is LGHDT and CDR2 is YNNKEL in the germline V gene (reference sequence). The CDR3 loop spans 13 amino acids. The CDR3 here is CASSRFEETEAFF. DNA for the CDR3: TGTGCCAGCAGCCGGTTCGAGGAGACTGAAGCTTTCTTT.